This T cell receptor beta chain is drawn from a study of blood T cell repertoires in COVID-19. Across the study: Acute and convalescent COVID-19 samples came from the United States, Italy and Spain.

Per the original methods: Estimation of nucleated cell counts was performed using reference gene primer amplification. Generated by immunoSEQ multiplex PCR, the TCRdb table keeps only in-frame clones and is missing some. The V and J calls and clone size come from that table; D and trimming were worked out from the DNA. The profile shows 99,000 or so clones, 85% to 90% of them singletons. The germline V gene encodes CDR1 MNHEY and CDR2 SMNVEV (reference sequence). The CDR3 is 16 residues long. The V and J ends lost 3 bases and 3 bases respectively, with 18 bases between them. This rearrangement joins TRBV27 to TRBJ2-7, with D tentatively TRBD1 (6 bases). The receptor's source is a human donor in a cohort sampled during active COVID-19. The sample consisted of peripheral blood. DNA for the CDR3: TGTGCCAGCAGTTTGCGCCTTGGGGGCGCGGGCTACGAGCAGTACTTC. Translation gives CASSLRLGGAGYEQYF.